This TCR beta chain came from a study of shared clonotypes between healthy human individuals (dated by TCRdb to the early 2020s). For the wider study: The cohort comprised two women and a few men aged 18 to 49 years. Each donor's leukapheresis produced roughly between roughly 0.94 and 9.5 billion PBMCs. To estimate repertoire size and how much clonotype sharing occurs between individuals, the study deeply sequenced the blood TCR repertoires of five or six healthy adults. To increase sequencing depth and limit assay-specific biases, TCR repertoire library preparation and sequencing were carried out by different laboratories using diverse techniques. For each donor, CD4 naive and CD4 memory were each given three plates, CD8 naive was given two plates, and CD8 memory was given one plate.

TCR CDR3 regions were amplified from genomic DNA by multiplex PCR using the deep immunoSEQ assay. Extracted genomic DNA from each cell subset was distributed evenly across all wells of several immunoSEQ 96-well plates, and each plate was treated as a replicate. Each replicate PCR for sorted subsets received about 180 ng genomic DNA, equal to 30,000 or so T cell genomes. The purified libraries were quantified using a Qubit 3.0 fluorometer, sized with a Bioanalyzer 2100, and then quantified again using the KAPA Library Quantification kit. A separate single-read 150-cycle Illumina NextSeq 550 flow cell was used to sequence each immunoSEQ 96-well plate. The study's own analysis went as follows. Because the immunoSEQ output included only junctional sequences and no quality scores, the filtering could not be the same as the filtering used for full-length reads. Sequences were annotated with PyIR, a Python wrapper for IgBLAST v1.9, and V/J genes and CDR3 were assigned using IMGT germline references. Reads with weak V/J assignments (E-value above 1e-6), missing CDR3, stop codons, out-of-frame junctions, or ambiguous translated residues were removed. V3J clonotypes were defined as sequences sharing the same inferred V gene, J gene, and CDR3 amino acid sequence. Percentage overlap between repertoires was computed as shared unique clonotypes divided by the size of the smaller repertoire. Three approaches were used to assess repertoire richness: RTK rarefaction, the Chao1 estimator, and Recon v2.1 estimates of unobserved clonotypes. For all TCRbeta clonotypes obtained by the gDNA method from a few donors, generation probabilities were computed with OLGA. TCRdb's version of the immuneACCESS table is confined to in-frame rearrangements and falls short of the full clone set. An unresolved V gene accounts for under half of the shortfall where checked; the remainder is of unknown origin. Clone size and the V and J calls come from that table; the DNA yielded D and trimming. Within this sample are approximately 1,000,000 clones, with 60% to 85% of them counted one time only. In total, the top ten clones hold about 0.94% of the sample.

Inclusive of the bounding cysteine and phenylalanine, the CDR3 is 17 residues long. The kept DNA is CDR3 alone, 51 bases in frame from the first base. CDR1 MGHRA and CDR2 YSYEKL were looked up in the germline V gene. The V end loses 3 bases and the J end loses 10 bases, and a stretch of 24 bases separates them. Healthy HIV-negative adults with no recently reported acute infections or vaccinations were included as donors. All donors were Caucasian adults living in Nashville, Tennessee, USA. CD4+ T cells were enriched by magnetic negative selection; naive cells were then positively selected on CD45RA, and the negative fraction formed the memory subset. Blood was collected by leukapheresis, and PBMCs were isolated by Ficoll-Histopaque density gradient centrifugation and then cryopreserved in liquid nitrogen vapor phase. Analytical flow cytometry was used to check the purity and quantity of every magnetically sorted T cell population. From each sorted fraction, genomic DNA was isolated and quantified by UV absorbance on a Nanodrop 2000c.

On this clone: No cognate antigen has been identified for it. Base qualities were left out, and no much larger clone turns up one base away.

What the authors observed across the whole study: Pairwise subsampling indicated that sequencing depth was expected to affect the degree of clonotype sharing among donors. Incomplete sequencing was indicated by rarefaction of sorted-subset datasets, despite the large sequencing depth. The small number of donors limited the genetic and exposure-history diversity represented. Larger estimated clonotype richness was generally found for naive subsets than for memory subsets. Higher generation probabilities were observed for clonotypes shared by all four sorted-subset donors than for non-shared clonotypes. Sharing across four donors was observed for roughly 5.4% of naive CD4, less than 4% of naive CD8, about 2.3% of memory CD4, and roughly 0.43% of memory CD8 clonotypes. Sampling was restricted to blood, and TCR repertoires in tissue are likely to differ from TCR repertoires in blood.

The chain was built from TRBV4-1 and TRBJ1-4, and TRBD1 may be the D gene, going by 5 matching bases. The sample was memory CD4+ T cells from PBMCs. The cell subset or site label corresponds to: CD45RA-negative fraction. This receptor was identified in a man aged 18 to 30 in good health. Some clones in this sample may be carry-over from other donors' samples. The CDR3 is CASSQITSTGALGKLFF. The DNA sequence follows: TGCGCCAGCAGCCAGATCACGAGCACAGGCGCTCTAGGAAAACTGTTTTTT.